Each of the 6 T cell receptor beta chains below was sequenced from the same sample in a study of cytomegalovirus exposure and HLA in healthy donors. The data were produced by immunoSEQ multiplex PCR, yet TCRdb's version contains in-frame clones alone and is incomplete. The table lists 120,000 or so clones, around 89% of them singletons, with more than 1.4% in the top ten. Material for sequencing was PBMCs. These receptors came from a woman younger than 45 in good health and CMV-seropositive.

The V and J genes are TRBV7-9 and TRBJ2-7, with D possibly being TRBD2 (5 bases). With 1 base removed from V and 5 bases from J, the gap between germline ends came to 15 bases. The germline V gene has CDR1 SEHNR and CDR2 FQNEAQ (reference sequence). The CDR3 is 15 residues long. Here the CDR3 reads CASSLGAPDGDEQYF. CDR3 in DNA: TGTGCCAGCAGCTTAGGGGCGCCAGACGGGGACGAGCAGTACTTC.

The chain has TRBV20-1 and TRBJ1-1; possible D gene TRBD1, 5 bases. The V gene's germline CDR1 is DFQATT and CDR2 SNEGSKA (reference sequence). The CDR3 sequence is 11 residues long. The V end lost 0 bases, the J end lost 8 bases, and 7 bases lay between the germline ends. This CDR3 reads CSARDGAEAFF. The CDR3, as DNA: TGCAGTGCTAGAGATGGGGCAGAAGCTTTCTTT.

The V gene is TRBV20-1, the J gene TRBJ2-5, with D possibly matching TRBD1 (5 bases). Germline V gene lookup returns CDR1 DFQATT and CDR2 SNEGSKA (reference sequence). V was cut by 6 bases and J by 3 bases, with 8 bases left in between. This CDR3 has 11 residues. This CDR3 is CSAQTEETQYF. Here the CDR3 DNA reads TGCAGTGCCCAGACAGAAGAGACCCAGTACTTC.

Only a few counts were recorded for this clone. The V gene is TRBV25-1, the J gene TRBJ2-7; D gene uncertain. Germline V gene data show CDR1 as MGHDK and CDR2 as SYGVNS. With 5 bases removed from V and 3 bases from J, the gap between germline ends came to 5 bases. This CDR3 spans 11 amino acids. The DNA of the CDR3 is TGTGCCAGCAGTACAGTCTACGAGCAGTACTTC. This sequence encodes CASSTVYEQYF.

The chain joins TRBV5-5 to TRBJ1-2; 7 bases line up with TRBD1. The CDR3 covers 14 residues. After removal of 2 bases from V and 5 bases from J, the junction contained 6 bases not matched to a gene. Germline V gives CDR1 SGHKS, CDR2 YYEKEE (reference sequence). The CDR3 spells CASSLGTDNYGYTF. CDR3 bases: TGTGCCAGCAGCTTAGGGACAGACAATTATGGCTACACCTTC.

The gene calls are TRBV4-1 and TRBJ2-1; no definite D call. The CDR3 has 15 amino acids. The germline gives CDR1 MGHRA, CDR2 YSYEKL. Trimming took off 5 bases at V and 3 bases at J, with 14 bases between the two ends. The CDR3: CASSWVDIFYNEQFF. As DNA, the CDR3 is TGCGCCAGCAGCTGGGTCGACATATTCTACAATGAGCAGTTCTTC.